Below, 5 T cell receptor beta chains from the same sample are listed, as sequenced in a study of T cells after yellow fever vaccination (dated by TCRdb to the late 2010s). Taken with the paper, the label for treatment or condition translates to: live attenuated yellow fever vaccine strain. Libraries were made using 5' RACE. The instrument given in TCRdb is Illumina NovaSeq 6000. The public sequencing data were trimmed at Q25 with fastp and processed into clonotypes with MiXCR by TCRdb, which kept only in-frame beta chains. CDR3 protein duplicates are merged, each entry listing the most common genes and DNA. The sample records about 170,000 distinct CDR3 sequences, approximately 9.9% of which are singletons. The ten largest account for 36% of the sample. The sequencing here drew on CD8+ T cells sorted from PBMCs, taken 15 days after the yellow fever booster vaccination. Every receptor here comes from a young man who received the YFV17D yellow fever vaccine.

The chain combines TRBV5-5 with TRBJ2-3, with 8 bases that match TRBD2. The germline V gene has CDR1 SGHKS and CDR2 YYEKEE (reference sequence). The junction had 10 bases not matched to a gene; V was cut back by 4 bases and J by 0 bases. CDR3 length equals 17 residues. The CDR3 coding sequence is TGTGCCAGCAGCCCGATAGTAGCGGGGTCTAGCACAGATACGCAGTATTTT. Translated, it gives CASSPIVAGSSTDTQYF. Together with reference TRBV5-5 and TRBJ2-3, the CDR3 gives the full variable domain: DAGVTQSPTHLIKTRGQQVTLRCSPISGHKSVSWYQQVLGQGPQFIFQYYEKEERGRGNFPDRFSARQFPNYSSELNVNALLLGDSALYLCASSPIVAGSSTDTQYFGPGTRLTVL.

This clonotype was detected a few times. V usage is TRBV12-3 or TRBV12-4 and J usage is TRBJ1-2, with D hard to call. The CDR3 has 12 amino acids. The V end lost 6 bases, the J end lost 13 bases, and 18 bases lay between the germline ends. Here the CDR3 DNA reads TGTGCCAGCAGCCCCGCGGGAAGGGTGGGCACCTTC. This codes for CASSPAGRVGTF.

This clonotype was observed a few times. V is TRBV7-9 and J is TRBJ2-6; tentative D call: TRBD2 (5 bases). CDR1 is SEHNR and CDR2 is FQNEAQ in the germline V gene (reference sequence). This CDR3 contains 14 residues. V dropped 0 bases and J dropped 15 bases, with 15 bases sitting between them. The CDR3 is CASSLAPSAADLTF. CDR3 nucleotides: TGTGCCAGCAGCTTAGCACCTTCAGCGGCCGACCTGACTTTC.

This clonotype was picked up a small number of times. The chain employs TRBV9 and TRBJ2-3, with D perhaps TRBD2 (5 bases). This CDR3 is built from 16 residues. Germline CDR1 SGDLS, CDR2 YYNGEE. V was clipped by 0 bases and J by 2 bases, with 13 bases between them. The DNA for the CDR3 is TGTGCCAGCAGCGTAGAGCGAGCGGCCCTCACAGATACGCAGTATTTT. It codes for CASSVERAALTDTQYF.

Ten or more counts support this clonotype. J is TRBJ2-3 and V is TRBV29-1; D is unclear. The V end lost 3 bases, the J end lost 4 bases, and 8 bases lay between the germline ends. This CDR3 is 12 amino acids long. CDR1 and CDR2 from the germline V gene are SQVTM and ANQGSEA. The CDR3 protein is CSVELGSDTQYF. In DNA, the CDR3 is TGCAGCGTTGAGCTTGGGTCAGATACGCAGTATTTT.